This section outlines one T cell receptor beta chain sequence together with its context. This table comes from immunoSEQ multiplex PCR, and its TCRdb copy is limited to in-frame clones, with some not included. This sample yields about 380,000 clones, of which about 85% are seen a single time; roughly 3.6% belongs to the top ten. This sample was taken from a study of blood T cell repertoires in COVID-19. Germline values: CDR1 LGHDT, CDR2 YNNKEL (reference sequence). The CDR3 spans 13 residues. V was cut by 4 bases and J by 2 bases, with 8 bases left in between. The sequence came from a woman younger than 35 with acute or convalescent COVID-19. V is TRBV3-1 (or the pseudogene TRBV3-2) and J is TRBJ1-2; D unclear. Input material: peripheral blood. DNA of the CDR3: TGTGCCAGCAGCCCCCAAACAAACTATGGCTACACCTTC. This encodes CASSPQTNYGYTF.